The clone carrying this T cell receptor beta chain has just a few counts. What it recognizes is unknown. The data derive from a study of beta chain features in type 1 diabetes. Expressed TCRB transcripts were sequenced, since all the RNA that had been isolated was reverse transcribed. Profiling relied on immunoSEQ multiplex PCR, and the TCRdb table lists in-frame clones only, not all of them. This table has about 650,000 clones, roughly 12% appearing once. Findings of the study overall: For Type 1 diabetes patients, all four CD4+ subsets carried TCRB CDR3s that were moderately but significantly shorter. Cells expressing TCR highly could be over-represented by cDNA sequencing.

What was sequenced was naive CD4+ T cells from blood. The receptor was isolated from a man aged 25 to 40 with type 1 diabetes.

In nucleotides, the CDR3 is TGTGCCAGCAGTTCACTTGATCGCTCACCCCTCCACTTT. It codes for CASSSLDRSPLHF. The V gene is TRBV6-5, the J gene TRBJ1-6; D gene ambiguous. V was shortened by 4 bases and J by 10 bases, with 11 bases between the two germline ends. The length of the CDR3 is 13 residues. Germline CDR1 MNHEY, CDR2 SVGAGI.